This entry features one T cell receptor (beta chain) sequence. Its specific antigen is unknown. Per-base qualities were not stored, and no clone one base away is much larger. The entry originates in a study of cytomegalovirus exposure and HLA in healthy donors (dated by TCRdb to the late 2010s). Describing the broader study: An earlier analysis of 587 of the donors reported 276 Gb of sequence data and roughly 120 million unique TCR beta sequences obtained from around 190 million T cells. HLA typing covered class I and class II loci at four-digit resolution. A later genetic analysis used genome-wide SNP genotypes for about 55% of the 666 donors, treating that subset as a discovery cohort. In a later analysis, previously published TCR beta repertoires from more than 500 donors were re-analyzed and high-resolution HLA genotyping was added so that TCR occurrence patterns could be studied. Roughly five DR-DQ haplotypes were treated as single units for association and clustering because of strong linkage in the cohort. Every discovery cohort repertoire had been produced on one sequencing platform. Along with the approximately 700-subject first cohort, a separate validation cohort of over a hundred different subjects was used. The T cell repertoires of roughly 660 subjects were profiled by immunosequencing and related to cytomegalovirus serostatus. The study was designed to test whether signatures of past pathogen exposure could be identified by cataloging public T cell receptors. In the later analysis, no new phenotypic data were used to find candidate immune exposures; instead, reliance was placed on TCR beta sequences and their occurrence across donors. An early release that covered some 630 HLA-typed donors contained around 300 gigabases of sequencing data and 80 million or so unique TCR sequences. Across roughly 420 genotyped donors of the cohort, an average of about 250,000 unique TCR beta nucleotide sequences per donor were sequenced, and 15% to 20% of those sequences were non-productive. To predict cytomegalovirus infection status, the study brought together high-throughput TCR immunosequencing, statistical association of individual TCRs with disease status, and machine learning. Of the roughly 400 genotyped donors, approximately 80% were placed in the genetic ancestry cluster associated with self-reported Caucasian donors. An earlier analysis of 587 of the donors used high-throughput TCR beta sequencing to judge whether each TCR beta V gene segment behaved as functional or pseudogenic. The number of donors typed differed by locus, with 629-630 for A, B, C, DRB1 and DQB1, approximately 500 for DQA1, 606 for DPA1, and 472 for DPB1. Donor age, sex, ethnicity and CMV serostatus were collected together with the repertoire data.

The cohort was made up of about 670 healthy bone marrow donors. At the time of sampling, all cohort members were nominally healthy, though unrecorded immune exposures were likely present. The donor was CMV seronegative and belonged to the group of over 350 seronegative cohort members. A peripheral blood sample was collected from each donor, and TCR beta sequencing was performed on peripheral blood mononuclear cells. Genomic DNA was extracted from the blood cell samples with the Qiagen DNeasy Blood Extraction Kit. Results and caveats for the whole study, not just this receptor: A later genetic analysis associated a missense DCLRE1C variant with V-gene and J-gene trimming of TCR beta chains, and an independent cohort replicated the association. The classifier was reported to diagnose cytomegalovirus status with high specificity and sensitivity in both the original and validation cohorts. A few of the identified cytomegalovirus-associated TCR beta chains were confirmed in vitro to be specific for cytomegalovirus antigens. A further reported finding was that TCR beta sequences accurately predicted the HLA-A and HLA-B alleles for most subjects in the first cohort. A total of about 180 TCR beta chains were listed by the study as associated with cytomegalovirus. In a later analysis, most CMV-associated TCR beta chains were found to appear HLA-restricted, with HLA associations seemingly driven largely by CMV exposure. In a later analysis, 15,000 to 20,000 TCR beta sequences were associated with specific HLA alleles at a false discovery rate of 0.05. Linkage disequilibrium might explain the correlated functional status among segregating V segments, but an unknown experimental factor could not be excluded. The sequencing pipeline was judged likely to have produced a cluster of highly shared sequence variants as a technical artifact. Because counts were too low, roughly 18 rarely observed V segments, including chromosome 9 orphons, were left out of the earlier analysis of 500 to 650 of the donors. According to a later genetic analysis, donors in an Asian-associated ancestry cluster had fewer N-insertions in productive TCRs than the approximately 650-donor mean. Strong co-occurrence of HLA alleles, especially DR and DQ, made assigning TCR associations to individual alleles difficult. Roughly uniform sequencing depth across donors was assumed in presence/absence analyses, although this assumption may not hold. Across donors, most TCR sequences were observed very rarely, whereas some public TCRs were present in many individuals. For the cohort, immune exposure information was limited to CMV serostatus. A later analysis found that HLA-associated TCR beta chains were more clonally expanded and had lower generation probabilities than equally common non-associated chains. In this cohort, only TCR beta chains were sequenced, and detectable features were limited by the absence of alpha or paired-chain data. It was suggested by the authors that the approach could potentially be generalized to other disease states and immunological phenotypes. Because HLA typing was unavailable for some donors at each locus, only the typed subset was used in association tests. In a later analysis, TCR association rates were found to vary across HLA loci, with the most associated TCRs seen for DRB1 alleles and the fewest for HLA-C alleles. Because the 87-base-pair reads could not distinguish some IMGT-functional V segments, including TRBV6-2 and TRBV6-3, those segments were excluded. Several of the top co-occurrence clusters appeared to be linked to parvovirus B19, influenza, CMV and Epstein-Barr virus, according to a later analysis. An earlier analysis of approximately 600 of the donors showed that most TCR beta V segments appeared in productive rearrangements either about 87% or about 30% of the time, which broadly matched IMGT annotations.

Cut back by 1 base and 3 bases, the V and J ends lie 10 bases apart. Taken from cysteine to phenylalanine, the CDR3 has 14 residues. The CDR3 DNA has 42 bases and is translated from base 1. CDR1 LNHDA and CDR2 SQIVND were looked up in the germline V gene (reference sequence). Library construction relied on the immunoSEQ multiplex PCR assay. The multiplex PCR relied on a mix of 60 forward primers for TCR Vbeta segments and 13 reverse primers for TCR Jbeta segments. A multiplex PCR assay on genomic DNA amplified the CDR3 region of rearranged TCR beta genes. The amplified TCR beta libraries were sequenced on the Illumina HiSeq System as 87-base-pair reads. Concerning the study's data processing: Across the roughly 700 repertoires, a later analysis counted 60 million to 90 million unique TCR beta chains, 8.5 million to 12 million of which were shared by at least two donors. A nearest-neighbor algorithm error-corrected the raw reads and collapsed the reads into unique sequences, merging closely related sequences to remove PCR and sequencing errors. V, D and J gene segments were assigned by aligning CDR3 sequences to IMGT reference sequences. Each retained sequence needed at least a six-nucleotide match to both a V gene segment and a J gene segment. A rearrangement counted as productive if the CDR3 had no stop codons and remained in frame with V and J, and every other rearrangement counted as non-productive. CDR3 was defined according to IMGT convention as the region running from the second conserved V-encoded cysteine to the conserved J-encoded phenylalanine. The earlier analysis of about 500 of the donors excluded sequences that lacked an unambiguous match to a single V gene segment. An earlier analysis of 587 of the donors classified V segments as functional when productive rearrangements were above 56.7% and as segregating when the standard deviation between donors was above 5%. To diagnose cytomegalovirus status from the catalog of TCR beta chain sequences, a statistical classification framework was built. In a later analysis, V and J genes were assigned by comparing TCR nucleotide sequences against IMGT/GENE-DB human TR gene sequences. A later analysis assigned CDR3 sequences and most-parsimonious VDJ recombination scenarios with the TCRdist pipeline. In a later analysis, each TCR beta chain was defined by its CDR3 amino acid sequence together with its V-gene family, and reads without a unique V-gene family were excluded. As a way to deal with suspected cross-contamination and a sequencing artifact, a later analysis dropped hundreds of nucleotide sequences that were highly shared and had low generation probability. A later analysis calculated a clonal expansion index for each public chain from normalized within-repertoire ranks of inferred template counts. Generation probabilities in a later analysis came from a VDJ recombination model fitted to out-of-frame rearrangements, and those results were checked against IGoR. In a later analysis, hypergeometric tests were used to score TCR-TCR, TCR-HLA and TCR-CMV co-occurrence, with a repertoire-size bias correction applied to TCR pairs. In a later analysis, false discovery rates were estimated by permuting HLA or CMV assignments 20 times. A later analysis grouped co-occurring TCRs with DBSCAN, adding TCRdist sequence similarity when clustering within HLA-allele-positive subsets. Repertoires with fewer than 30,000 or more than 120,000 public chains were left out of co-occurrence clustering, as were a handful of repertoires with anomalous nucleotide sharing. TCRdb holds this immuneACCESS table with in-frame rearrangements only. Some clones are missing; in checked studies, unresolved V genes explain under half, and the rest has no known cause. V and J calls and clone size are given by that table; D and trimming were obtained from the DNA. The table for this sample lists fewer than 150,000 clones; 70% to 80% of them were counted only once. Approximately 2% of the sample goes to the ten largest clones.

This receptor was taken from a young man in good health and CMV-seronegative. Recombination linked TRBV19 to TRBJ2-7; a tentative D match to TRBD2 spans 5 bases. Sequenced material: PBMCs. The CDR3 reads as follows: CASSIGVGLYEQYF. The DNA sequence follows: TGTGCCAGTAGTATAGGGGTCGGACTCTACGAGCAGTACTTC.